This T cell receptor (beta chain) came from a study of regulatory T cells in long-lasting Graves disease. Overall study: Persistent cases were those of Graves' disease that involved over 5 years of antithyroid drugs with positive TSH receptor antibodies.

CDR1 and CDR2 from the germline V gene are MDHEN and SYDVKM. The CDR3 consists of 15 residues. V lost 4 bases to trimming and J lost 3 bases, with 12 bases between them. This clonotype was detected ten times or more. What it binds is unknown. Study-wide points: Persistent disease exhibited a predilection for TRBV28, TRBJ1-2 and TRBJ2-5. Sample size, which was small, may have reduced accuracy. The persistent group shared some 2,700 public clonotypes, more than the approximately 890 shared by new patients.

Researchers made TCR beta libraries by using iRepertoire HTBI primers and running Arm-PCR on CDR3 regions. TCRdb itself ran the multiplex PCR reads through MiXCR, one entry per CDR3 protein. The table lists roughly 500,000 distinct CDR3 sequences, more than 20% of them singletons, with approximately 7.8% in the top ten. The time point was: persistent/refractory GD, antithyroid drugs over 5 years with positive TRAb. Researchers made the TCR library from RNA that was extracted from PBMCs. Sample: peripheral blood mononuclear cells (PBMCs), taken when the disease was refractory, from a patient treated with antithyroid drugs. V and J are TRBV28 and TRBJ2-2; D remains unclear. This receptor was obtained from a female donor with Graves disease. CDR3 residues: CASSSGPQYTGELFF. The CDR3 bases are TGTGCCAGCAGTTCCGGGCCACAGTACACCGGGGAGCTGTTTTTT. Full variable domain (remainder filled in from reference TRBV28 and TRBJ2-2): DVKVTQSSRYLVKRTGEKVFLECVQDMDHENMFWYRQDPGLGLRLIYFSYDVKMKEKGDIPEGYSVSREKKERFSLILESASTNQTSMYLCASSSGPQYTGELFFGEGSRLTVL.